These 14 T cell receptor beta chains were sequenced from one sample in a study of blood T cell repertoires in COVID-19. Sequencing was performed with immunoSEQ multiplex PCR; in TCRdb, only in-frame clones are kept and a portion is missing. The table lists about 82,000 clones, 80% to 90% of them singletons. The sequencing sample was made of PBMCs or T cells enriched from blood (not recorded which). The receptors were gathered from a woman in her forties or fifties with acute COVID-19.

V usage is TRBV6-5 and J usage is TRBJ1-5; 8 bases fit TRBD1. Per germline, CDR1 MNHEY and CDR2 SVGAGI. Trimming removed 7 bases from V and 2 bases from J; junction bases left unmatched: 4. The CDR3 is 14 amino acids. CDR3 coding DNA: TGTGCCAGCACCGAGACAGGGGGCAATCAGCCCCAGCATTTT. Translation: CASTETGGNQPQHF.

J is TRBJ1-1 and V is TRBV12-3 or TRBV12-4; D is undetermined. The CDR3 length is 13 residues. Trimming took 0 bases from V and 3 from J, leaving 5 bases between them. This CDR3 is CASSLARYTEAFF. The DNA of the CDR3 is TGTGCCAGCAGTTTAGCCCGGTACACTGAAGCTTTCTTT.

The chain recombines TRBV7-9 with TRBJ2-3, with 10 nucleotides matching TRBD2. This CDR3 is built from 17 residues. Germline loops: CDR1 SEHNR, CDR2 FQNEAQ (reference sequence). Trimming took 1 base from V and 2 from J; bases not matched to a gene: 6. The CDR3 sequence is CASSLDLAGDSTDTQYF. The CDR3 DNA sequence: TGTGCCAGCAGCTTAGATCTAGCGGGGGATTCCACAGATACGCAGTATTTT.

This chain links TRBV28 with TRBJ2-1; 7 bases agree with TRBD2. The CDR3 covers 16 residues. V shed 3 bases and J 0 bases; nucleotides not matched to a gene: 5. CDR1 is MDHEN and CDR2 is SYDVKM in the germline V gene. The CDR3: CASSLGGTPSYNEQFF. The DNA of the CDR3 is TGTGCCAGCAGTTTGGGGGGGACTCCCTCCTACAATGAGCAGTTCTTC.

The chain uses TRBV30 and TRBJ2-2; D is possibly TRBD1 (6 bases). CDR1 GTSNPN and CDR2 SVGIG come from the germline V gene (reference sequence). The CDR3 contains 17 residues. The germline V and J ends were trimmed by 0 bases and 2 bases, with 16 bases remaining between them. The CDR3 DNA reads as TGTGCCTGGAGTGTGGGGACAATCTACGAAAACACCGGGGAGCTGTTTTTT. It encodes CAWSVGTIYENTGELFF.

The chain joins TRBV30 to TRBJ2-1, with D tentatively TRBD2 (5 bases). Germline lookup yields CDR1 GTSNPN and CDR2 SVGIG (reference sequence). This CDR3 spans 15 amino acids. V was shortened by 1 base and J by 4 bases, with 14 bases between the two germline ends. The CDR3 region is CAWSDTRDHYNEQFF. As DNA, the CDR3 is TGTGCCTGGAGTGACACTCGGGATCATTACAATGAGCAGTTCTTC.

This clone was seen a single time. The rearrangement uses TRBV3-1 (or the pseudogene TRBV3-2) and TRBJ1-4; weak D call: TRBD1 (5 bases). The CDR3 has 14 residues. In germline, CDR1 is LGHDT, CDR2 YNNKEL (reference sequence). Trimming took 4 bases from V and 6 from J, leaving 12 bases between them. The CDR3 bases are TGTGCCAGCAGCCTGGACACATCATATGAAAAACTGTTTTTT. Translated, it gives CASSLDTSYEKLFF.

The gene calls are TRBV3-1 (or the pseudogene TRBV3-2) and TRBJ1-2; 9 bases are shared with TRBD1. The CDR3 sequence is 14 residues long. Per the germline V gene, CDR1 is LGHDT and CDR2 is YNNKEL (reference sequence). J lost 8 bases, V lost 4 bases, and 8 bases had no gene match. As DNA, the CDR3 is TGTGCCAGCAGCCTAAGGGACAGGGTAGGCGGCTACACCTTC. Its translation is CASSLRDRVGGYTF.

The J gene is TRBJ2-3, the V gene TRBV24-1, with a weak D call TRBD1 (6 bases). The CDR3 is made up of 16 amino acids. The germline CDR1 and CDR2 sequences are KGHDR and SFDVKD. The germline V and J ends were trimmed by 1 base and 1 base, with 11 bases remaining between them. CDR3: CATSDLHRVGTDTQYF. CDR3 DNA: TGTGCCACCAGTGATTTACACAGGGTGGGCACAGATACGCAGTATTTT.

The chain carries TRBV7-8 and TRBJ2-7, with D possibly TRBD2 on 6 matching bases. Trimming left V 1 base short and J 2 bases short, with 18 bases between. This CDR3 is 17 amino acids long. The germline V gene encodes CDR1 SGHVS and CDR2 FQNEAQ. The chain's CDR3 is CASSLGGSGASTYEQYF. DNA for the CDR3: TGTGCCAGCAGCTTAGGCGGTAGCGGAGCGTCTACCTACGAGCAGTACTTC.

This sequence joins TRBV30 and TRBJ2-1; possibly TRBD1 for D (5 bases). This CDR3 spans 12 amino acids. CDR1 and CDR2 (germline): GTSNPN, SVGIG (reference sequence). V was pared by 2 bases and J by 7 bases, with 9 bases between. The CDR3 reads CAWSRQQNEQFF. The CDR3, as DNA: TGTGCCTGGAGTAGACAGCAAAATGAGCAGTTCTTC.

This clone was seen a single time. The V gene is TRBV7-9, the J gene TRBJ1-1; D not resolved. This CDR3 spans 14 amino acids. V shed 6 bases and J shed 1 base, with 12 bases lying between them. Germline V lookup: CDR1 SEHNR, CDR2 FQNEAQ (reference sequence). CDR3 residues: CASSAWARNTEAFF. The CDR3 DNA reads TGTGCCAGCAGTGCCTGGGCGAGGAACACTGAAGCTTTCTTT.

The chain employs TRBV19 and TRBJ1-5; TRBD1 matches at 10 bases. J lost 2 bases, V lost 5 bases, and 6 bases had no gene match. This CDR3 comprises 16 residues. In germline, CDR1 is LNHDA, CDR2 SQIVND (reference sequence). CDR3 loop: CASSADRGRGNQPQHF. The CDR3 DNA follows: TGTGCCAGTAGTGCCGACAGGGGGCGGGGCAATCAGCCCCAGCATTTT.

This sequence joins TRBV27 and TRBJ1-5, with D unclear. CDR1 and CDR2 from the germline V gene are MNHEY and SMNVEV (reference sequence). The CDR3 totals 13 residues. V was shortened by 8 bases and J by 9 bases, with 17 bases between the two germline ends. The CDR3, as DNA: TGTGCCAGCCACCCCTATCCGGGGATGCCCCAGCATTTT. It translates to CASHPYPGMPQHF.